The 6 T cell receptor beta chains below all came from one sample that was sequenced in a study of T cells after yellow fever vaccination. TCRdb itself ran the 5' RACE reads through MiXCR, one entry per CDR3 protein. The table records about 69,000 distinct CDR3 sequences, around 5% of them present only once. This sample comprised CD4+ T cells sorted from PBMCs, obtained roughly 15 days after the first yellow fever vaccination. These receptors were collected from a man aged 18-30 years who received the YFV17D yellow fever vaccine.

This clonotype was seen at least ten times. This chain joins TRBV7-2 and TRBJ2-2, with no clear D. Trimming removed 5 bases from V and 4 bases from J, with 11 bases in between. The germline CDR1 and CDR2 sequences are SGHTA and FQGNSA. The CDR3 covers 14 residues. The CDR3 nucleotides read TGTGCCAGCAGCCGCCCTGGATCCACCGGGGAGCTGTTTTTT. This codes for CASSRPGSTGELFF. The variable domain in full, with the rest retrieved from reference TRBV7-2 and TRBJ2-2, is GAGVSQSPSNKVTEKGKDVELRCDPISGHTALYWYRQSLGQGLEFLIYFQGNSAPDKSGLPSDRFSAERTGGSVSTLTIQRTQQEDSAVYLCASSRPGSTGELFFGEGSRLTVL.

This clonotype has just a few counts. V gene TRBV7-3 combines with J gene TRBJ1-1; no definite D call. The CDR3 sequence is 13 residues long. Germline assignment: CDR1 SGHTA and CDR2 FQGTGA. V was pared by 3 bases and J by 3 bases, with 8 bases between. CDR3 loop: CASSFQRHTEAFF. The CDR3 coding sequence is TGTGCCAGCAGCTTTCAGCGGCACACTGAAGCTTTCTTT.

This clonotype was observed at least ten times. The V and J genes are TRBV5-6 and TRBJ2-1; maybe TRBD1 (6 bases). The CDR3 is 12 residues long. Germline lookup yields CDR1 SGHDT and CDR2 YYEEEE. With 4 bases removed from V and 8 bases from J, the gap between germline ends came to 10 bases. The CDR3 spells CASSPRGDEQFF. The CDR3 region has the DNA TGTGCCAGCAGCCCCAGGGGTGATGAGCAGTTCTTC.

This clonotype was seen only once. A much larger clone lies a single base off, so this may be a read error. This rearrangement joins TRBV12-3 or TRBV12-4 to TRBJ2-1; D is uncertain. The CDR3 loop spans 11 amino acids. V lost 3 bases and J lost 9, with 6 bases in between. The CDR3 DNA follows: TGTGCCAGCAGTTTTTGCGTTGAGCAGTTCTTC. Translation gives CASSFCVEQFF.

This clonotype was seen many times. This chain connects TRBV7-2 to TRBJ2-7, with D hard to call. Germline CDR1 reads SGHTA; CDR2 reads FQGNSA. V lost 5 bases and J lost 6, with 14 bases in between. The CDR3 spans 13 residues. CDR3 region: CASSVNLLAEQYF. Written as DNA, the CDR3 is TGTGCCAGCAGCGTAAACCTCTTGGCCGAGCAGTACTTC.

The rearrangement uses TRBV4-2 and TRBJ1-6; no definite D call. The CDR3 has 16 amino acids. Germline V gene data show CDR1 as LGHNA and CDR2 as YNFKEQ. Trimming took off 1 base at V and 0 bases at J, with 7 bases between the two ends. The CDR3 region is CASSQVESSYNSPLHF. The CDR3 bases are TGTGCCAGCAGCCAAGTCGAGAGCTCCTATAATTCACCCCTCCACTTT.